The 18 T cell receptor beta chains reported below all come from one sample, sequenced in a study of identical twins. TCRdb redid the calling of the 5' RACE reads with MiXCR, one entry per CDR3 protein. The sample holds 1.5 million to 2 million distinct CDR3 sequences, less than 40% seen once. Sequencing was performed on cord blood. Source of these receptors: a newborn girl in good health.

This clonotype was seen once. The chain uses TRBV5-5 and TRBJ1-6; weak D call: TRBD1 (5 bases). CDR1 is SGHKS and CDR2 is YYEKEE in the germline V gene (reference sequence). The CDR3 runs 14 residues. V was pared by 6 bases and J by 7 bases, with 14 bases between. The chain's CDR3 is CASILGTANSPLHF. The CDR3 region has the DNA TGTGCCAGCATCCTCGGGACGGCAAATTCACCCCTCCACTTT.

This clonotype was recorded many times. The chain combines TRBV18 with TRBJ1-5, with a possible D match to TRBD1 (6 bases). The germline gives CDR1 KGHSH, CDR2 LQKENI. Trimming left V 9 bases short and J 0 bases short, with 15 bases between. CDR3 length: 15 amino acids. In DNA, the CDR3 is TGTGCCAGTAGCCCGGGACAATATAGCAATCAGCCCCAGCATTTT. Encoded protein: CASSPGQYSNQPQHF.

V and J are TRBV7-7 and TRBJ2-3; 7 positions agree with TRBD1. Germline CDR1 and CDR2: SSHAT and FNYEAQ (reference sequence). CDR3 length equals 16 residues. J gave up 2 bases and V 5 bases, and 10 bases lay outside the gene matches. CDR3 residues: CASSPNRGPFTDTQYF. CDR3 in DNA: TGTGCCAGCAGCCCTAACAGGGGCCCCTTCACAGATACGCAGTATTTT.

This clonotype came up many times. The chain uses TRBV9 and TRBJ2-5, with D possibly TRBD2 on 6 matching bases. Germline CDR1 SGDLS, CDR2 YYNGEE. Trimming stripped 2 bases from V and 4 bases from J, with 12 bases between. The CDR3 runs 14 residues. The CDR3 DNA follows: TGTGCCAGCAGCGTTAATGCCGGGGGAGAGACCCAGTACTTC. Protein product: CASSVNAGGETQYF.

V is TRBV15 and J is TRBJ2-7; 8 positions agree with TRBD2. Looked up from germline, CDR1 is LNHNV and CDR2 is YYDKDF (reference sequence). The CDR3 totals 17 residues. Trimming at V came to 1 base and at J to 7 bases, leaving 15 bases not matched to a gene. CDR3 sequence (DNA): TGTGCCACCAGCAGAGGCGGTGCGGTCGGGAGGGTCAATGAGCAGTACTTC. It translates to CATSRGGAVGRVNEQYF.

This clonotype was detected once. V usage is TRBV5-1 and J usage is TRBJ2-3, with 12 positions matching TRBD1. Germline CDR1 SGHRS, CDR2 YFSETQ. This CDR3 contains 15 residues. V was clipped by 7 bases and J by 4 bases; unmatched bases: 7. The CDR3 region has the DNA TGCGCCAGCGGGACAGGGGGCAGTCGGGCAGATACGCAGTATTTT. This translates into CASGTGGSRADTQYF.

The rearrangement links TRBV20-1 to TRBJ1-4, with unresolved D. V lost 1 base, J lost 8 bases, and 17 bases lay in between. CDR1 is DFQATT, CDR2 SNEGSKA, per germline (reference sequence). This CDR3 contains 15 residues. The CDR3: CSARAGVPAGEKLFF. The CDR3 DNA reads TGCAGTGCTAGAGCCGGAGTACCTGCTGGCGAAAAACTGTTTTTT.

With regard to this clonotype: An end of the junction does not agree with germline; a read error may underlie this. The chain has TRBV5-1 and TRBJ2-3; the D is unclear. The CDR3 has 13 amino acids. Per the germline V gene, CDR1 is SGHRS and CDR2 is YFSETQ. This CDR3 reads CTSSLGRSDTQYF. The CDR3, as DNA: TGCACCAGCAGCTTGGGAAGGTCCGATACGCAGTATTTT. Full variable domain (outside the CDR3, taken from reference TRBV5-1 and TRBJ2-3): KAGVTQTPRYLIKTRGQQVTLSCSPISGHRSVSWYQQTPGQGLQFLFEYFSETQRNKGNFPGRFSGRQFSNSRSEMNVSTLELGDSALYLCTSSLGRSDTQYFGPGTRLTVL.

Points on this clonotype: This may arise from a read error, as a much more abundant clone is one base away. The V call is TRBV11-2, the J call TRBJ2-7; 10 nucleotides match TRBD2. After removal of 1 base from V and 9 bases from J, the junction contained 0 bases not matched to a gene. The CDR3 has 12 amino acids. The germline V gene encodes CDR1 SGHAT and CDR2 FQNNGV. CDR3 residues: CASSLVAGGQYF. CDR3 sequence (DNA): TGTGCCAGCAGCTTAGTAGCGGGAGGGCAGTACTTC.

This clonotype was seen many times. The chain has TRBV3-1 and TRBJ1-2; D remains unclear. CDR1 and CDR2 from the germline V gene are LGHDT and YNNKEL (reference sequence). The ends were cut back, 4 bases at V and 2 bases at J, with 23 bases in the middle. This CDR3 has 18 residues. CDR3 sequence: CASSRLHSLEGPNYGYTF. Here the CDR3 DNA reads TGTGCCAGCAGCCGCCTCCACTCCCTTGAGGGCCCAAACTATGGCTACACCTTC.

This clonotype came up a few times. V is TRBV29-1 and J is TRBJ1-4; possible D gene TRBD1, 5 bases. V was shortened by 4 bases and J by 8 bases, with 11 bases between the two germline ends. Germline CDR1 is SQVTM and CDR2 is ANQGSEA. The CDR3 runs 12 residues. The CDR3 region has the DNA TGCAGCGTTGGGGACTTGGGGGAAAAACTGTTTTTT. The encoded protein is CSVGDLGEKLFF.

V is TRBV7-9 and J is TRBJ2-5; 8 nucleotides align to TRBD1. Trimming at V came to 2 bases and at J to 11 bases, leaving 7 bases not matched to a gene. The CDR3 has 13 amino acids. The germline CDR1 and CDR2 sequences are SEHNR and FQNEAQ (reference sequence). CDR3 nucleotide sequence: TGTGCCAGCAGCTTACAGGGGGCTTTTGAGCAGTACTTC. Amino acid sequence: CASSLQGAFEQYF.

The rearrangement uses TRBV14 and TRBJ2-7; D possibly corresponds to TRBD1 (5 bases). Trimming removed 6 bases from V and 5 bases from J, with 17 bases in between. CDR3 length equals 14 residues. The germline V gene encodes CDR1 SGHDN and CDR2 FVKESK. The CDR3 protein is CASRLTGAGNEQYF. Written as DNA, the CDR3 is TGTGCCAGCAGGCTTACAGGTGCAGGGAACGAGCAGTACTTC.

The gene calls are TRBV5-1 and TRBJ1-5; tentatively, D is TRBD1 (6 bases). Between the trimmed V and J ends, which lost 3 bases and 3 bases, there was a span of 19 bases. This CDR3 is built from 17 residues. The V gene's germline CDR1 is SGHRS and CDR2 YFSETQ. This chain's CDR3 is CASSSEALDSYNQPQHF. The CDR3 DNA sequence: TGCGCCAGCAGCTCGGAGGCCCTGGACAGCTACAATCAGCCCCAGCATTTT.

This clonotype was seen more than once but under ten times. The V and J genes are TRBV10-3 and TRBJ2-6, with D tentatively TRBD1 (5 bases). The CDR3 runs to 14 residues. The V gene's germline CDR1 is ENHRY and CDR2 SYGVKD. Trimming removed 4 bases at V and 2 bases at J, with 6 bases between. CDR3 sequence: CAISGQPGANVLTF. DNA of the CDR3: TGTGCCATCAGTGGACAGCCTGGGGCCAACGTCCTGACTTTC.

This clonotype was observed a handful of times. V usage is TRBV10-3 and J usage is TRBJ2-6, with a tentative D call TRBD1 (5 bases). Germline CDR1 ENHRY, CDR2 SYGVKD. This CDR3 has 15 residues. V lost 3 bases to trimming and J lost 2 bases, with 8 bases between them. The CDR3 nucleotides are TGTGCCATCAGTGATCGACAGCCTGGGGCCAACGTCCTGACTTTC. Translated, it gives CAISDRQPGANVLTF.

V gene TRBV5-1 combines with J gene TRBJ2-2; D ambiguous. This CDR3 has 13 amino acids. V was clipped by 8 bases and J by 3 bases, with 11 bases between them. The germline V gene has CDR1 SGHRS and CDR2 YFSETQ. This CDR3 reads CASADRDTGELFF. Here the CDR3 DNA reads TGCGCCAGTGCTGATAGAGACACCGGGGAGCTGTTTTTT.

This clonotype has at least ten counts. The CDR3 DNA reads as TGTGCCAGCAGCCAAGGAGGCTGGCAGGCAGATACGCAGTATTTT. Translating it yields CASSQGGWQADTQYF. The rearrangement uses TRBV4-2 and TRBJ2-3, with D uncertain. V lost 1 base and J 4 bases, leaving 12 bases between the germline ends. CDR3 size: 15 residues. The germline gives CDR1 LGHNA, CDR2 YNFKEQ.